This entry is about one T cell receptor beta chain. The V gene's germline CDR1 is MDHEN and CDR2 SYDVKM. This CDR3 spans 15 amino acids. The V end was cut by 2 bases, the J end by 2 bases, with 12 bases between. TCRdb passed the RT-PCR reads through MiXCR, listing each CDR3 protein once. The sample consists of hundreds of thousands of distinct CDR3 sequences, 11% to 15% of them appearing once. The J gene is TRBJ1-1, the V gene TRBV28; D remains ambiguous. Sequenced input: memory CD4+ T cells from blood. This sequence was found in a female donor in good health, serving as a healthy control. CDR3 DNA sequence: TGTGCCAGCAGTTTACGGTACAGACGCAACACTGAAGCTTTCTTT. As protein: CASSLRYRRNTEAFF.